This TCR beta chain appears in the sequencing data of a study of blood T cells in healthy people across ages. Study-level findings and limits: While age rose, TCR beta diversity per million T cells dropped in a roughly linear way. Estimates based on one million T cells were treated as lower bounds.

Through a sample-barcoded 5' primer and a J-beta primer mix, a second PCR was run for roughly 6 to 11 cycles. TCRdb passed the 5' RACE reads through MiXCR, listing each CDR3 protein once. The profile covers 1.6 million or so distinct CDR3 sequences, with 30% to 35% appearing a single time and over 9% taken by the ten largest. This clonotype was counted a few times. Its target is not known. Per sample, no less than 6 micrograms of total RNA were extracted. Trimming shortened V by 4 bases and J by 6 bases, and 13 bases separated the two germline ends. The CDR3 runs 14 residues. In germline, CDR1 is LGHNA, CDR2 YNFKEQ.

The receptor was derived from a woman aged 30 to 39 in good health. Sequencing used blood. J is TRBJ2-1 and V is TRBV4-2; D tentatively fits TRBD1 or TRBD2 (5 bases each). This chain's CDR3 is CASSPSRGPNEQFF. The CDR3 coding sequence is TGTGCCAGCAGCCCCAGTCGGGGCCCCAATGAGCAGTTCTTC.